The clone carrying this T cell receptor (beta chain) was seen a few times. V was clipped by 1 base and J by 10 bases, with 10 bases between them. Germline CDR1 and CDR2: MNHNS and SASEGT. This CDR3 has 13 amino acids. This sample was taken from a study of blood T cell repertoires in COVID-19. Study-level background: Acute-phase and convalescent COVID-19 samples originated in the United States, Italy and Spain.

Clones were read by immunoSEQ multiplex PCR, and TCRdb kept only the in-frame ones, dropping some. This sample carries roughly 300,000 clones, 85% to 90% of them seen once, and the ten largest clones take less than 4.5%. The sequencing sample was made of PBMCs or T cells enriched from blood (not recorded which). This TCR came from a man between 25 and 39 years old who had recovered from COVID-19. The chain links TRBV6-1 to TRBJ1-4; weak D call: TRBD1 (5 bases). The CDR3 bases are TGTGCCAGCAGTGAAGGCGCAGGGCGAAAACTGTTTTTT. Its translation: CASSEGAGRKLFF.